The clone carrying this T cell receptor (beta chain) appeared many times. The CDR3 length is 15 residues. With 6 bases removed from V and 1 base from J, the gap between germline ends came to 16 bases. Germline CDR1 MNHEY, CDR2 SVGAGI. The source of the sample is a study of T-cell reconstitution after alpha-beta-depleted transplantation in children. Molecular barcoding with unique molecular identifiers was used for the TCRbeta library. TCRdb re-called the PCR reads through MiXCR, storing one row per CDR3 protein. The sample records more than 90,000 distinct CDR3 sequences, 7% to 9% being singletons. The rearrangement links TRBV6-5 to TRBJ2-7; maybe TRBD1 (6 bases). This TCR was sampled from a human donor who donated a stem cell graft to a child with congenital amegakaryocytic thrombocytopenia. The sequencing here drew on PBMCs from the stem cell graft donor, taken from the stem cell graft. CDR3 coding DNA: TGTGCCAGCAGCAGGGGACAAACCCCTTCCTACGAGCAGTACTTC. It yields the protein CASSRGQTPSYEQYF.